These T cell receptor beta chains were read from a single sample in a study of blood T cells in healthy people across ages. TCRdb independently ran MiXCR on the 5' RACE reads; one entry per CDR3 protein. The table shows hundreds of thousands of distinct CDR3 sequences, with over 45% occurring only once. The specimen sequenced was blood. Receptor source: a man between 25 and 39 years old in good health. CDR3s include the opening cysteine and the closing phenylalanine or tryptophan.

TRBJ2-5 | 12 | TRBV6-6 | CAIQVGGETQYF
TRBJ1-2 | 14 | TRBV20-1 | CSASVPGGFYGYTF
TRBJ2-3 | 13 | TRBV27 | CASSLLRRDTQYF
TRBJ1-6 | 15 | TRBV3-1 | CASSPNRGPNSPLHF
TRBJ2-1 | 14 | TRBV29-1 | CSVTGLTNYNEQFF
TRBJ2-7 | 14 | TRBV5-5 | CASSMGGSSYEQYF
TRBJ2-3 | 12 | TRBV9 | CASSVAADTQYF
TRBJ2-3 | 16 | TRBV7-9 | CASSLGSGTSGDTQYF
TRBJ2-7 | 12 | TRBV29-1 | CSVEKTGNEQYF
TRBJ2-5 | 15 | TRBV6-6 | CASSYPGLQRETQYF
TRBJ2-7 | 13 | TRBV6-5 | CASSVSTRSEQYF
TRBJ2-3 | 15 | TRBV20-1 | CSAGALDRNTDTQYF
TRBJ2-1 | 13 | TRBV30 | CAWEAGGPGEQFF
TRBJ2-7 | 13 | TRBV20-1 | CGVRPAGVYEQYF
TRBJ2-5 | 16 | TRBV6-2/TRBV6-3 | CASSYTGRGGQETQYF
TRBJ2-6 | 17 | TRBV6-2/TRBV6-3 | CASSYSAGHSGANVLTF
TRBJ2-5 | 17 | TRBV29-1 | CSAELGWAGGSQETQYF
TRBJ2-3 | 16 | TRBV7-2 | CVSSLGLTGGSDTQYF
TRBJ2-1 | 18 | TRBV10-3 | CAISETPATTGYRNEQFF
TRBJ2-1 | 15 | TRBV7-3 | CASSFRVGEYNEQFF
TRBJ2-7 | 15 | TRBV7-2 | CASSSGRDVAYEQYF
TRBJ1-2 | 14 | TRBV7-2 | CASSLQEHPYGYTF
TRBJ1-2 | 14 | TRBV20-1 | CSAPGVADFYGYTF
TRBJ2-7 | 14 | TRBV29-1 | CSVRGGTSNYEQYF
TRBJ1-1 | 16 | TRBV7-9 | CASSMVDLLMNTEAFF
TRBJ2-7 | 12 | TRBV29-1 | CSVVVGTYEQYF
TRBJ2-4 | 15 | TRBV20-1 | CSAKTSGNPFDIQYF
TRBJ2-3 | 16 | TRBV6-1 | CASSETWDRVPRSQYF
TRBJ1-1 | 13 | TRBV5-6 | CASSLTGRAEAFF
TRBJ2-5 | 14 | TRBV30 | CACLDQLYQETQYF
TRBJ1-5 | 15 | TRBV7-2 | CASSLVSNSNQPQHF
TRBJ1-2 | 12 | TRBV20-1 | CSAEGSNYGYTF
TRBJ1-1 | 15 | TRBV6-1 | CASSAGLAGNTEAFF
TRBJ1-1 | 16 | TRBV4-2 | CASSQDTGGANTEAFF
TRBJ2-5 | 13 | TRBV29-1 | CSVAPSGQETQYF
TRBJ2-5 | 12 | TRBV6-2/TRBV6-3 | CASSWTEETQYF
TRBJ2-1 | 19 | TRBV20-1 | CSASGISGGTSGGAGEQFF
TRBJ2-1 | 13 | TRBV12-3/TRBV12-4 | CANSVQSINEQFF
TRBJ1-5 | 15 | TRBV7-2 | CASSLIPLNNQPQHF
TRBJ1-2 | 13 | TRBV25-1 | CASLGGDPTGYTF
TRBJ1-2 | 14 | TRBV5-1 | CASSQSSGVDGYTF
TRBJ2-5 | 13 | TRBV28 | CASTQAGSETQYF
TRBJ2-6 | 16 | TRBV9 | CASSVGQGSGANVLTF
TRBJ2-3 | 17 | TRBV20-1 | CSASGGARAASTDTQYF